The present T cell receptor beta chain was sequenced within a study of shared clonotypes between healthy human individuals. This clone was detected once. The CDR3 covers 12 residues. Germline V gives CDR1 SGHTA, CDR2 FQGNSA. V was cut by 5 bases and J by 7 bases, with 9 bases left in between. The assay was immunoSEQ multiplex PCR, and TCRdb's table has in-frame clones only and misses some. The repertoire has 2 million to 3 million clones, roughly 93% of them found once; the top ten carry 0.36%. The sequence was obtained from a young man in good health. Some clones in this sample may be carry-over from other donors' samples. The chain recombines TRBV7-2 with TRBJ1-5; D is ambiguous. Sequencing was performed on naive CD4+ T cells from PBMCs. The subset: CD45RA+ positively selected. The CDR3 coding sequence is TGTGCCAGCAGCAACTCGGGGCAGCCCCAGCATTTT. Its protein product is CASSNSGQPQHF.